Each of the 15 T cell receptor beta chains below was sequenced from the same sample in a study of blood T cells in healthy people across ages (dated by TCRdb to about 2015). To prepare the library, 5' RACE was applied. Sequencing took place on an Illumina HiSeq 2500. The second PCR ran for about 6 to 12 cycles and used a J-beta primer mix along with a sample-barcoded 5' primer. TCRdb trimmed the raw reads at Q25, called clones with MiXCR and kept productive beta chains. One record per CDR3 amino acid sequence lists the most common genes and DNA. In all, the sample holds 780,000 or so distinct CDR3 sequences, and about 56% of those were seen once. The ten biggest clones cover around a quarter of the sample. The source material was blood. The receptor set was obtained from a man aged 35 to 55 in good health.

The chain uses TRBV20-1 and TRBJ2-7, with TRBD2 identical over 8 bases. This CDR3 is 13 amino acids long. Per the germline V gene, CDR1 is DFQATT and CDR2 is SNEGSKA (reference sequence). V dropped 6 bases and J dropped 7; count of bases not matched to a gene: 11. CDR3 amino acids: CSAPRGRRNEQYF. Written as DNA, the CDR3 is TGCAGTGCCCCTCGCGGGAGGCGGAATGAGCAGTACTTC.

The genes are TRBV28 and TRBJ2-7; 9 positions agree with TRBD1. CDR3 length: 19 amino acids. From germline, CDR1 is MDHEN and CDR2 SYDVKM. J lost 2 bases, V lost 2 bases, and 16 bases had no gene match. The CDR3 spells CASSLRRAPGTGRPYEQYF. As DNA, the CDR3 is TGTGCCAGCAGTTTAAGAAGGGCCCCCGGGACAGGGCGCCCCTACGAGCAGTACTTC.

The CDR3 sequence is CSAPSGGRETQYF. DNA for the CDR3: TGCAGTGCCCCTAGCGGGGGTCGGGAGACCCAGTACTTC. The J gene is TRBJ2-7, the V gene TRBV20-1; 10 bases map to TRBD2. The DNA end favors TRBJ2-5, so the J call may be wrong. The CDR3 has 13 residues. The V gene's germline CDR1 is DFQATT and CDR2 SNEGSKA (reference sequence).

This clonotype was observed a handful of times. The chain has TRBV4-3 and TRBJ2-7; 9 bases agree with TRBD2. Germline CDR1 reads LGHNA; CDR2 reads YSLEER. This CDR3 spans 14 amino acids. With V trimmed by 4 bases and J by 2 bases, 3 bases remained unmatched. CDR3 region: CASSPGLAPYEQYF. CDR3 coding DNA: TGCGCCAGCAGCCCGGGACTAGCCCCCTACGAGCAGTACTTC.

The genes are TRBV4-3 and TRBJ2-5; 12 positions agree with TRBD2. V trimming: 0 bases; J trimming: 5 bases; junction bases outside the gene matches: 7. The CDR3 length is 17 residues. Germline CDR1 LGHNA, CDR2 YSLEER. The CDR3 nucleotides read TGCGCCAGCAGCCAAGAAAATGGACTAGCGGGAACCGAGACCCAGTACTTC. It encodes CASSQENGLAGTETQYF.

The chain recombines TRBV10-3 with TRBJ2-3; D possibly corresponds to TRBD2 (5 bases). The length of the CDR3 is 14 residues. V lost 4 bases, J lost 2 bases, and 10 bases lay in between. Germline CDR1 ENHRY, CDR2 SYGVKD. CDR3 sequence (DNA): TGTGCCATCAGTGGATCGGGGAACACAGATACGCAGTATTTT. The encoded protein is CAISGSGNTDTQYF.

This chain joins TRBV28 and TRBJ1-1, with D uncertain. This CDR3 spans 14 amino acids. Deletions cut 2 bases from V and 1 base from J, with 8 bases between. Germline CDR1 is MDHEN and CDR2 is SYDVKM. CDR3 sequence reads: CASSLGSWNTEAFF. For the CDR3, the DNA is TGTGCCAGCAGTTTAGGTAGTTGGAACACTGAAGCTTTCTTT.

The chain carries TRBV29-1 and TRBJ2-6, with D uncertain. The CDR3 runs to 13 residues. Germline V gene sequence: CDR1 SQVTM, CDR2 ANQGSEA. V dropped 3 bases and J dropped 2 bases, with 5 bases sitting between them. The CDR3 nucleotides are TGCAGCGTTGAGGCGACTGGGGCCAACGTCCTGACTTTC. Translated: CSVEATGANVLTF.

V is TRBV18 and J is TRBJ2-3, with 8 bases lining up with TRBD2. Trimming removed 4 bases from V and 0 bases from J; junction bases left unmatched: 3. This CDR3 has 15 amino acids. The V gene's germline CDR1 is KGHSH and CDR2 LQKENI. The CDR3 region is CASSLTSDSTDTQYF. The DNA of the CDR3 is TGTGCCAGCTCACTGACTAGCGATAGCACAGATACGCAGTATTTT.

A single count supports this clonotype. The chain links TRBV9 to TRBJ2-7; the match to TRBD1 covers 9 bases. Germline CDR1 and CDR2: SGDLS and YYNGEE. J gave up 5 bases and V 0 bases, and 12 bases lay outside the gene matches. CDR3 length: 17 amino acids. The CDR3 DNA follows: TGTGCCAGCAGCGTAGACCCCGGACAGGGGATCCTGAACGAGCAGTACTTC. This codes for CASSVDPGQGILNEQYF.

This chain uses TRBV20-1 with TRBJ2-7; 11 bases align to TRBD2. With 6 bases clipped from V and 5 bases from J, the junction kept 12 bases outside the gene matches. The CDR3 sequence is 15 residues long. Germline CDR1 and CDR2: DFQATT and SNEGSKA (reference sequence). CDR3: CSAPNAGTSGDEQYF. CDR3 coding DNA: TGCAGTGCGCCGAACGCCGGGACTAGCGGCGACGAGCAGTACTTC.

A note on this clonotype: Being one base from a much bigger clone, this may be a read error. The chain is built from TRBV20-1 and TRBJ1-4; no definite D call. This CDR3 contains 13 residues. Germline V gene data show CDR1 as DFQATT and CDR2 as SNEGSKA (reference sequence). CDR3: CGARDEVKEKLFF. In nucleotides, the CDR3 is TGCGGTGCTAGAGATGAGGTTAAGGAAAAACTGTTTTTT.

The J gene is TRBJ1-2, the V gene TRBV7-9, with a weak D call TRBD1 (5 bases). Germline V gives CDR1 SEHNR, CDR2 FQNEAQ (reference sequence). This CDR3 contains 14 residues. Trimming stripped 0 bases from V and 6 bases from J, with 11 bases between. The CDR3 region is CASSLAIGTHGYTF. CDR3 bases: TGTGCCAGCAGCTTAGCGATTGGGACTCATGGCTACACCTTC.

In its sample, this clonotype was seen once. The chain couples TRBV12-3 or TRBV12-4 to TRBJ1-1, with D unclear. Trimming left V 7 bases short and J 0 bases short, with 15 bases between. CDR3 length: 15 amino acids. As DNA, the CDR3 is TGTGCCAGCAACTACGGCAGAACAGTGAACACTGAAGCTTTCTTT. It specifies CASNYGRTVNTEAFF.

This clonotype occurred a few times. This rearrangement joins TRBV5-6 to TRBJ2-5; TRBD2 matches at 9 bases. The V segment lost 0 bases and the J segment 1 base; nucleotides outside the gene matches: 4. The CDR3 has 16 residues. The germline V gene encodes CDR1 SGHDT and CDR2 YYEEEE. DNA for the CDR3: TGTGCCAGCAGCTTGGGACTAGCGGACTTCCAAGAGACCCAGTACTTC. Translated: CASSLGLADFQETQYF.